This TCR beta chain is from a study of Ad26.COV2.S vaccination and SARS-CoV-2 variants. TCRdb's table, derived via immunoSEQ multiplex PCR, lists solely in-frame clones and lacks some. The repertoire holds 400,000 to 500,000 clones, with around nine tenths as singletons. Concerning this clone: This CDR3 is also generated by other DNA sequences in the sample.

The treatment denotes: some 19 received Ad26.COV2.S at low or high dose, single or two shots; a few received placebo; per-sample allocation not given. Day 63 after the first injection of vaccine or placebo was the sampling time. Looked up from germline, CDR1 is MDHEN and CDR2 is SYDVKM. Unmatched junction bases numbered 5, after V lost 6 bases and J lost 2 bases. The CDR3 totals 14 residues. This sample comprised peripheral blood, obtained in a trial of Ad26.COV2.S vaccine versus placebo. The receptor comes from a person between 18 and 65 years old who received the Ad26.COV2.S COVID-19 vaccine or a placebo. The V and J genes are TRBV28 and TRBJ2-7, with 9 bases matching TRBD1. The CDR3 DNA reads TGTGCCAGCAGCCCCCGGACAGGGGCCTACGAGCAGTACTTC. This sequence encodes CASSPRTGAYEQYF.